The 2 T cell receptor beta chains below were found in one sample sequenced in a study of neoadjuvant anti-PD-1 for oral cavity cancer. The method was immunoSEQ multiplex PCR; TCRdb's version includes in-frame clones alone and lacks a portion of them. Here the sample spans more than 12,000 clones, about 74% being singletons. Sample time point: after neoadjuvant nivolumab, at surgical resection. This specimen consisted of PBMCs, obtained after nivolumab (anti-PD-1) treatment. These receptors were obtained from a person aged 35-79 years with oral cavity squamous cell carcinoma.

This rearrangement joins TRBV30 to TRBJ2-7, with D possibly matching TRBD2 (6 bases). The CDR3 is made up of 14 amino acids. Looked up from germline, CDR1 is GTSNPN and CDR2 is SVGIG (reference sequence). The V gene lost 4 bases and the J gene lost 3 bases, with 16 bases spanning the gap. The CDR3, as DNA: TGTGCCTGGAAGTACTCGGGGGACCGCTACGAGCAGTACTTC. It is translated as CAWKYSGDRYEQYF.

This chain uses TRBV20-1 with TRBJ2-2; D unclear. Germline V gene sequence: CDR1 DFQATT, CDR2 SNEGSKA (reference sequence). The length of the CDR3 is 11 residues. V gave up 3 bases and J gave up 1 base, with 0 bases separating them. The CDR3: CSARNTGELFF. The CDR3 nucleotides read TGCAGTGCTAGGAACACCGGGGAGCTGTTTTTT.